The source of this T cell receptor (beta chain) is a study of T cell repertoires in cytomegalovirus infection. As for the study in general: Public TCR beta signatures marked donors with CMV infection and the matching HLA.

The V end was cut by 7 bases, the J end by 8 bases, with 12 bases between. The CDR3 runs 13 residues. Germline V CDR1 and CDR2: LNHDA, SQIVND (reference sequence). TCRdb analysed the reads with MiXCR anew, one entry per CDR3 protein. This table holds some 68,000 distinct CDR3 sequences, about 23% found once. This clonotype was observed a handful of times. The antigen is unknown. Findings and limits, study-wide: Carriage of CMV together with the relevant HLA was identifiable through cumulative public TCR beta family frequency. The response measured ex vivo was dominated by TCR beta clonotypes (HLA-C-restricted and CMV-specific).

This clonotype originated in a human donor in good health (CMV status not recorded). Some clones in this sample may be carry-over from other donors' samples. The V and J genes are TRBV19 and TRBJ1-6; D remains ambiguous. Sequencing input: PBMCs, sequenced either directly or after in vitro stimulation (not recorded which). The CDR3 DNA follows: TGTGCCAGTACCGGGTCTGTTGATTCACCCCTCCACTTT. Its protein is CASTGSVDSPLHF.